Listed below are T cell receptor beta chains from one sample, sequenced in a study of graft-versus-host responses after intestinal transplantation. Their recognized antigens are unknown. Sequenced by immunoSEQ multiplex PCR; TCRdb stores in-frame clones only, minus some. The profile shows roughly 90,000 clones, 91% of them singletons. This specimen consisted of unstimulated CD4+ T cells sorted from spleen or lymph node cells, obtained before transplant. Source of these receptors: a human donor who was the organ donor for an intestinal transplant. The CDR3 runs from the conserved cysteine through the conserved F or W. D genes are given only for firm matches. Rows may omit the clone size; those that give it use once, few, many or a size class.

V gene: TRBV9; D gene: TRBD2; clone size: once; J gene: TRBJ2-7; CDR3 DNA: TGTGCCAGCAGCCCTAGCGGGAGATACGAGCAGTACTTC; CDR3 protein: CASSPSGRYEQYF
V gene: TRBV7-2; D gene: .; clone size: once; J gene: TRBJ2-5; CDR3 DNA: TGTGCCAGCAGCACAGGGAGCCCGGGGTACTTC; CDR3 protein: CASSTGSPGYF
V gene: TRBV6-1; D gene: TRBD1; clone size: .; J gene: TRBJ1-2; CDR3 DNA: TGTGCCAGCCGGCGGGACAGCAACAATAACTATGGCTACACCTTC; CDR3 protein: CASRRDSNNNYGYTF
V gene: TRBV6-1; D gene: .; clone size: .; J gene: TRBJ2-7; CDR3 DNA: TGTGCCAGCAGTGAAATTGGGCTTACCGAGCAGTACTTC; CDR3 protein: CASSEIGLTEQYF
V gene: TRBV7-7; D gene: .; clone size: .; J gene: TRBJ1-5; CDR3 DNA: TGTGCTAGCAGCCCCCGCGCTGACCGGGGGGACAATCAGCCCCAGCATTTT; CDR3 protein: CASSPRADRGDNQPQHF
V gene: TRBV28; D gene: TRBD1; clone size: .; J gene: TRBJ1-5; CDR3 DNA: TGTGCCAGCAGTTCGAACCGGGACAGGCCCAATCAGCCCCAGCATTTT; CDR3 protein: CASSSNRDRPNQPQHF
V gene: TRBV29-1; D gene: TRBD1; clone size: .; J gene: TRBJ2-1; CDR3 DNA: TGCAGCGTTGAGGGACAGGGGGCGTTCAGGCAGTTCTTC; CDR3 protein: CSVEGQGAFRQFF
V gene: TRBV10-2; D gene: .; clone size: .; J gene: TRBJ1-1; CDR3 DNA: TGCGCCAGCAGTGACGCAAGTACAGGGAACACTGAAGCTTTCTTT; CDR3 protein: CASSDASTGNTEAFF
V gene: TRBV30; D gene: TRBD2; clone size: .; J gene: TRBJ2-1; CDR3 DNA: TGTGCCTGGACTGCGGGAGCGGATAATGAGCAGTTCTTC; CDR3 protein: CAWTAGADNEQFF
V gene: TRBV11-2; D gene: .; clone size: .; J gene: TRBJ1-3; CDR3 DNA: TGTGCCAGCAGCTTAGATCGTCGAAACACCATATATTTT; CDR3 protein: CASSLDRRNTIYF
V gene: TRBV7-3; D gene: TRBD1; clone size: .; J gene: TRBJ2-1; CDR3 DNA: TGTGCCAGCGGGGACAGGAACAATGAGCAGTTCTTC; CDR3 protein: CASGDRNNEQFF
V gene: TRBV2; D gene: .; clone size: .; J gene: TRBJ2-7; CDR3 DNA: TGTGCCAGCAAACAGGAAGGCGAGCAGTACTTC; CDR3 protein: CASKQEGEQYF
V gene: TRBV4-1; D gene: .; clone size: .; J gene: TRBJ1-2; CDR3 DNA: TGCGCCAGCAGCCAGTCTCGACTCTATGGCTACACCTTC; CDR3 protein: CASSQSRLYGYTF
V gene: TRBV4-1; D gene: TRBD2; clone size: .; J gene: TRBJ2-3; CDR3 DNA: TGCGCCAGCAGCTCGGGTTTCCCCGAGCGGGGACGCACAGATACGCAGTATTTT; CDR3 protein: CASSSGFPERGRTDTQYF
V gene: TRBV9; D gene: TRBD2; clone size: few; J gene: TRBJ2-5; CDR3 DNA: TGTGCCAGCAGCGTGCGCAGCGGGGGGGCCCCAGAGACCCAGTACTTC; CDR3 protein: CASSVRSGGAPETQYF
V gene: TRBV6-1; D gene: TRBD1; clone size: .; J gene: TRBJ1-1; CDR3 DNA: TGTGCCAGCAGGGGAACAGGGGGTGAAGCTTTCTTT; CDR3 protein: CASRGTGGEAFF
V gene: TRBV6-1; D gene: TRBD2; clone size: .; J gene: TRBJ2-2; CDR3 DNA: TGTGCCAGCAGCAAAACGGGGGGGCGCGTCGGGGAGCTGTTTTTT; CDR3 protein: CASSKTGGRVGELFF
V gene: TRBV28; D gene: TRBD1; clone size: once; J gene: TRBJ1-5; CDR3 DNA: TGTGCCGGGAACAGGGGCGAAAATCAGCCCCAGCATTTT; CDR3 protein: CAGNRGENQPQHF